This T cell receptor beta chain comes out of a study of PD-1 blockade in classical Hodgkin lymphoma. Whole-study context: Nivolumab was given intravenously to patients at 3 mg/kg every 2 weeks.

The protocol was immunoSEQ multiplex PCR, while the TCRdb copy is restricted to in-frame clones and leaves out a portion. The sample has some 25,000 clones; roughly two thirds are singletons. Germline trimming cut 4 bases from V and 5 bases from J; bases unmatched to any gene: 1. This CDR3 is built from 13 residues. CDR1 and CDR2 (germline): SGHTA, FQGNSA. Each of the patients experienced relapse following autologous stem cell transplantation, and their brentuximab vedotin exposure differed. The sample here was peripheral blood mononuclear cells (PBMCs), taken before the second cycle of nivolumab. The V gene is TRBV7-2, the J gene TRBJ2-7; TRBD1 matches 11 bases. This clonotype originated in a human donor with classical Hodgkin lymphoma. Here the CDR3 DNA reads TGTGCCAGCAGCTCGGACAGGGGGCACGAGCAGTACTTC. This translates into CASSSDRGHEQYF.